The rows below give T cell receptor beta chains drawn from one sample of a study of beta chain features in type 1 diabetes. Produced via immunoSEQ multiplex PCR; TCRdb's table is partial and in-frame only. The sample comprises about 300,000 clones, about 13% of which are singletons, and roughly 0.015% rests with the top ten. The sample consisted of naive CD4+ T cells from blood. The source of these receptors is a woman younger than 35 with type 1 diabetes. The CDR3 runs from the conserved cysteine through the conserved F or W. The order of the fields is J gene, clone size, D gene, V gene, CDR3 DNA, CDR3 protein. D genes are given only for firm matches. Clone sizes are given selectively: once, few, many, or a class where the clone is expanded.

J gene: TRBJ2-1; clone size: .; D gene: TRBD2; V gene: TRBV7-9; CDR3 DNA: TGTGCCAGCAGCCCCCGACTAGCGGAGTACAATGAGCAGTTCTTC; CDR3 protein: CASSPRLAEYNEQFF
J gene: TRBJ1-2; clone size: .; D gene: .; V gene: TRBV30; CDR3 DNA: TGTGCCTGGAGTAGGCAGGGAAAACCTGGCTACACCTTC; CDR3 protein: CAWSRQGKPGYTF
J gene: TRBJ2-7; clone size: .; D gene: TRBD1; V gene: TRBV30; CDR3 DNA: TGTGCCCGTACCGGGACAGGTGACTACGAGCAGTACTTC; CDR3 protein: CARTGTGDYEQYF
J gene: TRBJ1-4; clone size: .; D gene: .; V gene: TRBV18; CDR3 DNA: TGTGCCAGCTCAGTCCAAGAGGAGGAAAAACTGTTTTTT; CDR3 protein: CASSVQEEEKLFF
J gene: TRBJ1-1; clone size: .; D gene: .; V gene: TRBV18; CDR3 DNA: TGTGCCAGCTCACCGGGCTTGAACACTGAAGCTTTCTTT; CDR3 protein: CASSPGLNTEAFF
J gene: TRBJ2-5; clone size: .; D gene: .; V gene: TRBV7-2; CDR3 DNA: TGTGCCAGCAGCCCCCGAGAGACCCAGTACTTC; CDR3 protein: CASSPRETQYF
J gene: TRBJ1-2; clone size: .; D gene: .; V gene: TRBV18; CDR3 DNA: TGTGCCAGCTCAGAAGCAGGGTCTCTACCTTATGGCTACACCTTC; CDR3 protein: CASSEAGSLPYGYTF
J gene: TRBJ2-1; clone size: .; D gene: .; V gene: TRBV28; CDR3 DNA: TGTGCCAGCACCACCGGGAATGAGCAGTTCTTC; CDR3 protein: CASTTGNEQFF
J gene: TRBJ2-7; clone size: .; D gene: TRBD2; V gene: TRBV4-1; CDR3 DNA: TGCGCCAGCAGCCCCTCGGGACTAGCGGGAGGGTCCTCCTACGAGCAGTACTTC; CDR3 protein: CASSPSGLAGGSSYEQYF
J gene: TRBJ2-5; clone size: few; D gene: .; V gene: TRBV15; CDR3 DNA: TGTGCCACCAGCAGAGACAGGGACTTCGGGACCCAGTACTTC; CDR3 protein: CATSRDRDFGTQYF
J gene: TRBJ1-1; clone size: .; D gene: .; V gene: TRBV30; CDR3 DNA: TGTGCCTGGAGTCCAGGCACTGAAGCTTTCTTT; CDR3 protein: CAWSPGTEAFF
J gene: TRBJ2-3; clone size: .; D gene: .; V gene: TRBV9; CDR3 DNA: TGTGCCAGCAGCGTTGTCCCGGACTCTAACCCAGATACGCAGTATTTT; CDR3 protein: CASSVVPDSNPDTQYF
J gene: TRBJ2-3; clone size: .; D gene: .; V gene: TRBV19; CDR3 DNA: TGTGCCAGTAGGGATCGCAGGGGCACAGATACGCAGTATTTT; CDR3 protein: CASRDRRGTDTQYF
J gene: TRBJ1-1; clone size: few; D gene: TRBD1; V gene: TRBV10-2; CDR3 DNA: TGCGCCAGCAGGCCCGGGACAGCGAACACTGAAGCTTTCTTT; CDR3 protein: CASRPGTANTEAFF
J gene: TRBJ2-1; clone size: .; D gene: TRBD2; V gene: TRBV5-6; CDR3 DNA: TGTGCCAGCAGCTTGTTACTAGCGGGGTACAATGAGCAGTTCTTC; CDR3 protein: CASSLLLAGYNEQFF
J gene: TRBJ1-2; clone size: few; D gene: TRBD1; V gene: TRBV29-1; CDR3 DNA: TGCAGCGTTGGGGACAGGGGGCAGAATGGCTACACCTTC; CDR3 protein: CSVGDRGQNGYTF
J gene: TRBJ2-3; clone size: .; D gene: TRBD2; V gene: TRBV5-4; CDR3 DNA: TGTGCCAGCAGCTTGGGCGCTAGCGGAAACACAGATACGCAGTATTTT; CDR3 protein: CASSLGASGNTDTQYF
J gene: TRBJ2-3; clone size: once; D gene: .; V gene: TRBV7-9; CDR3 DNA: TGTGCCAGCAGCTCCCGCAGGTATGAAGATACGCAGTATTTT; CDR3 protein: CASSSRRYEDTQYF
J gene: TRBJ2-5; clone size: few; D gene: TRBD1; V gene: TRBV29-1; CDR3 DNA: TGCAGCGTTTCCGCGACAGGGGGCGGAGAGACCCAGTACTTC; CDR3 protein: CSVSATGGGETQYF
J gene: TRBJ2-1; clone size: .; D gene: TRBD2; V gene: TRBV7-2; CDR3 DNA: TGTGCCAGCAGCTTCGGACTAGCGGGAACGCGCTCCTACAATGAGCAGTTCTTC; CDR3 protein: CASSFGLAGTRSYNEQFF
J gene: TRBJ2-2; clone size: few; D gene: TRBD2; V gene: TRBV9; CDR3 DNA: TGTGCCAGCAGCGTAGCTACTAGCGGGAGGTCCGGGGAGCTGTTTTTT; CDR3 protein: CASSVATSGRSGELFF
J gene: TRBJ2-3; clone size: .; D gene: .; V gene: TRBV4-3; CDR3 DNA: TGCGCCAGCAGCAAAGCGTTCCGTCGGGAGACAGATACGCAGTATTTT; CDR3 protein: CASSKAFRRETDTQYF
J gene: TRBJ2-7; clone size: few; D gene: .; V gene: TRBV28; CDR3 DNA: TGTGCCAGCAGTGTGATCCCGGGCGAGCAGTACTTC; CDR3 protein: CASSVIPGEQYF
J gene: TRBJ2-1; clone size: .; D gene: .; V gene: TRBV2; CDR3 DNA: TGTGCCAGCAGGGTGGACGGACAACAAGGGCAGTTCTTC; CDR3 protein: CASRVDGQQGQFF
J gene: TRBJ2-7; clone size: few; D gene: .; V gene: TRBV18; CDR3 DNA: TGTGCCAGCTCAGCGATAAGCTCCTACGAGCAGTACTTC; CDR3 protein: CASSAISSYEQYF
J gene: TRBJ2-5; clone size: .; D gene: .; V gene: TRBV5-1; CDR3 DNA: TGCGCCAGCAGCTTGGGCGACAGCCAAGAGACCCAGTACTTC; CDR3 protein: CASSLGDSQETQYF
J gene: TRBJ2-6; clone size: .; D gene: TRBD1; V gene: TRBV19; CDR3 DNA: TGTGCCATCAAGGGGGACAGGGCCTCTGGGGCCAACGTCCTGACTTTC; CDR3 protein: CAIKGDRASGANVLTF
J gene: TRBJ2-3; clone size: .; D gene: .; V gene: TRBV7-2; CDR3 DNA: TGTGCCAGCAGCCGCGGTAGGGATACGCAGTATTTT; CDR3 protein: CASSRGRDTQYF
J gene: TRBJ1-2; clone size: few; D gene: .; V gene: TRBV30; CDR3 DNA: TGTGCCTGGAGTGTCGGGGGGGGCCTCTCACTCTACACCTTC; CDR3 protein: CAWSVGGGLSLYTF
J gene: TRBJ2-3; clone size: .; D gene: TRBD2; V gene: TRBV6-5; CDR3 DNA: TGTGCCAGCGAAGCGGGAGATTCAGATACGCAGTATTTT; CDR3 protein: CASEAGDSDTQYF
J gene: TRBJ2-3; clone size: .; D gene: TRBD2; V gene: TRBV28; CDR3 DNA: TGTGCCAGCAGTTTAGCGGGAGAGGGGATCACAGATACGCAGTATTTT; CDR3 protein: CASSLAGEGITDTQYF
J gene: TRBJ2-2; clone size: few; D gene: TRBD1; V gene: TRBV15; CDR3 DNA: TGTGCCACCAGCAGAGGACAGGGCGCGAACACCGGGGAGCTGTTTTTT; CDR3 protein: CATSRGQGANTGELFF
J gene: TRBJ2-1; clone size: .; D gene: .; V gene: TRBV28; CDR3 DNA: TGTGCCAGCAGTTTATTAGGGGGAGTACGGGAAGGTGAGCAGTTCTTC; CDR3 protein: CASSLLGGVREGEQFF
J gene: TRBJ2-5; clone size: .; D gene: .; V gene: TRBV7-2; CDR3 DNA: TGTGCCAGCAGCTCGGCAAGGGGGAATCAAGAGACCCAGTACTTC; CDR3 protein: CASSSARGNQETQYF
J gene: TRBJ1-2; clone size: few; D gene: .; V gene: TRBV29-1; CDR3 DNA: TGCAGCGCCGCAGTATCAGGAACTAACTATGGCTACACCTTC; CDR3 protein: CSAAVSGTNYGYTF
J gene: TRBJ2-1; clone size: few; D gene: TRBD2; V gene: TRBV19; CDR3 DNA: TGTGCCAGTACCTCACCTACAACCGGGACTAGTGAGCAGTTCTTC; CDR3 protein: CASTSPTTGTSEQFF
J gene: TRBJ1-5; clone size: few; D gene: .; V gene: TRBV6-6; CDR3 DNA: TGTGCCAGCAGGAGGACCGCCACGGGACAGCCCCAGCATTTT; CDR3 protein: CASRRTATGQPQHF
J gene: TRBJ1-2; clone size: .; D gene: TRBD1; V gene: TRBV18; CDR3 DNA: TGTGCCAGCTCACCGCAAGAGGGGGCCCGACAGGGGGCGAATGGCTACACCTTC; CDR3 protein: CASSPQEGARQGANGYTF
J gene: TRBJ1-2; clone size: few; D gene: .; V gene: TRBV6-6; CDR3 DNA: TGTGCCAGCATCAAAGTCCCAGACAGGAAGCGAGGTGGCTACACCTTC; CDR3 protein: CASIKVPDRKRGGYTF
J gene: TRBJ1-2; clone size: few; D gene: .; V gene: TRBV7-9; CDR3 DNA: TGTGCCAGCAGCAAGGGACACCCGTCCTACACCTTC; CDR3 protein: CASSKGHPSYTF
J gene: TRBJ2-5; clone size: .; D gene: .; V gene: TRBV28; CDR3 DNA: TGTGCCAGCAGTTGGAGGAGCCAAGAGACCCAGTACTTC; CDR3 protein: CASSWRSQETQYF
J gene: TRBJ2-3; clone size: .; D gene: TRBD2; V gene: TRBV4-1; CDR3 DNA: TGCGCCAGCAGCCAAGCAACTAGCGGGAACACAGATACGCAGTATTTT; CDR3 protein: CASSQATSGNTDTQYF
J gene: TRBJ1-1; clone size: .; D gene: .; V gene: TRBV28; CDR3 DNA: TGTGCCAGCAGTCTCGGTCTACAGCTTCACACTGAAGCTTTCTTT; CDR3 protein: CASSLGLQLHTEAFF
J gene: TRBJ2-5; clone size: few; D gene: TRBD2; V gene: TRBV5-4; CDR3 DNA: TGTGCCAGCAGCCCCACTAGCGGGAGGGCCCAAGAGACCCAGTACTTC; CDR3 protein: CASSPTSGRAQETQYF
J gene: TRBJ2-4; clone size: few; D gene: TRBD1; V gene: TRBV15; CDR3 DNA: TGTGCCACCAGCCCCCAGCGAGGGGGCCCGGCCAAAAACATTCAGTACTTC; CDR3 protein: CATSPQRGGPAKNIQYF
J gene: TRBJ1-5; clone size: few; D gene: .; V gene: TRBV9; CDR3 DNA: TGTGCCAGCAGCCCCGGGGTCCAGGAGGGTCAGCCCCAGCATTTT; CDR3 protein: CASSPGVQEGQPQHF
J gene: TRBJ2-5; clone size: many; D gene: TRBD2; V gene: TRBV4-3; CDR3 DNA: TGCGCCAGCAGCCAAGAGGGACTAGCGGGAGAGACCCAGTACTTC; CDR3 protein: CASSQEGLAGETQYF
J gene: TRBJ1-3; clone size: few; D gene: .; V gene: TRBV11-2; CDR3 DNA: TGTGCCAGCAGCTTAGTTCCGGGTTCGGGAAACACCATATATTTT; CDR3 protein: CASSLVPGSGNTIYF
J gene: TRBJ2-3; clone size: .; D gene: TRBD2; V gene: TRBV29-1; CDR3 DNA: TGCAGCGTTGCTGTACTAGCGGCCCCCACAGATACGCAGTATTTT; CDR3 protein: CSVAVLAAPTDTQYF
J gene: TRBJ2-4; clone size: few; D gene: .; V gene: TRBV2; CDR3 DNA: TGTGCCAGCAGTGGGGGCCCAGCCAAAAACATTCAGTACTTC; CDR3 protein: CASSGGPAKNIQYF